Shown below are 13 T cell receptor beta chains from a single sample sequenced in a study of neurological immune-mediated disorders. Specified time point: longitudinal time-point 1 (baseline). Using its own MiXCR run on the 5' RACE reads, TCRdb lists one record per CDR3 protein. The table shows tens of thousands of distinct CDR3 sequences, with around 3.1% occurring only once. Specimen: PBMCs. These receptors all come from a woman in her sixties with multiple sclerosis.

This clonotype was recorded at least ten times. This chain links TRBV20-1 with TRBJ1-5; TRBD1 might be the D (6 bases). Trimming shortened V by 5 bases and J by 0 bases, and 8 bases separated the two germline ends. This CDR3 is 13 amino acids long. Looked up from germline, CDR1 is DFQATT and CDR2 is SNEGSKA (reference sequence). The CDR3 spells CSALGGSNQPQHF. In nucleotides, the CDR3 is TGCAGTGCTCTAGGGGGTAGCAATCAGCCCCAGCATTTT.

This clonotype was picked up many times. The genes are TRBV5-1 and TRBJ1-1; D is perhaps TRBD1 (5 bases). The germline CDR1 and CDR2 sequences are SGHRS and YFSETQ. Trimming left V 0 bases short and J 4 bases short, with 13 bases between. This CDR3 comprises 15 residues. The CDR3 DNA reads TGCGCCAGCAGCTTGGGACATGGGGGTTTCACTGAAGCTTTCTTT. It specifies CASSLGHGGFTEAFF.

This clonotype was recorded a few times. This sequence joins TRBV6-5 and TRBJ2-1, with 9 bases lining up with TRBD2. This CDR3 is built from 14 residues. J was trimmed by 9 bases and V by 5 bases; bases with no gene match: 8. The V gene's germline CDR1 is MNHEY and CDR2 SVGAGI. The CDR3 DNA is TGTGCCAGCAGTGCGGCGGGGGGGACCTCTGAGCAGTTCTTC. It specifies CASSAAGGTSEQFF.

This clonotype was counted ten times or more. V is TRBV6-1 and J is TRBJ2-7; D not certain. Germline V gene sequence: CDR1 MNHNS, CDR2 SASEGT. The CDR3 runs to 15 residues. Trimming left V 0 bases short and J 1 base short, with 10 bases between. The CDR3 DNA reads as TGTGCCAGCAGTGAAGCGTTGGACGCATCCTACGAGCAGTACTTC. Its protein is CASSEALDASYEQYF.

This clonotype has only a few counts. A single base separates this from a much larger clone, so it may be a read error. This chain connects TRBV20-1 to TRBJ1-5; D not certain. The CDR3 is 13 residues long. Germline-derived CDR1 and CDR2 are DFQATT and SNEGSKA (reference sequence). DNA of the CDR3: TGCAGTGCTAGGCAACAGACCGATCAGCACCAGCATTTT. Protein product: CSARQQTDQHQHF.

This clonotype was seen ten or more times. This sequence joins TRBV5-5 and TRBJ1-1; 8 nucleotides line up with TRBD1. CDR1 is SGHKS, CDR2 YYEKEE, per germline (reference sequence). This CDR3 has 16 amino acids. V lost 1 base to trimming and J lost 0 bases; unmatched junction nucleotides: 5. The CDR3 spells CASSLQGAGMNTEAFF. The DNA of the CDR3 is TGTGCCAGCAGCTTGCAGGGGGCGGGAATGAACACTGAAGCTTTCTTT.

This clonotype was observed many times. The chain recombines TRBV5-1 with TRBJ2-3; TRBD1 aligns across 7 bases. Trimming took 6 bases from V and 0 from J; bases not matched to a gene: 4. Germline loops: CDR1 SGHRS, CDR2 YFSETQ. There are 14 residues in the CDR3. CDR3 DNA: TGCGCCAGCACTGGACAGGTTAGCACAGATACGCAGTATTTT. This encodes CASTGQVSTDTQYF. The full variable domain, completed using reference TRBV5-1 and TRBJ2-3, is KAGVTQTPRYLIKTRGQQVTLSCSPISGHRSVSWYQQTPGQGLQFLFEYFSETQRNKGNFPGRFSGRQFSNSRSEMNVSTLELGDSALYLCASTGQVSTDTQYFGPGTRLTVL.

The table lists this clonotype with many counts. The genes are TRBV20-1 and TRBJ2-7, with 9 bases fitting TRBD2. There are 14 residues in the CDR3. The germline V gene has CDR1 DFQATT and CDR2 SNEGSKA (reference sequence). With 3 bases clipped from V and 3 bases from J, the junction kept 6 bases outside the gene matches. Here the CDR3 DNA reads TGCAGTGCTAGCCTTGCGGGGGGGGGCTACGAGCAGTACTTC. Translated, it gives CSASLAGGGYEQYF.

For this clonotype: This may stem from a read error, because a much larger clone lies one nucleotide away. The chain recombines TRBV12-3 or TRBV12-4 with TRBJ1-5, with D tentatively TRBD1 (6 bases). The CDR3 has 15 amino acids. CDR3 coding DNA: TGTGCCAGCAGTTTGGAGGGGGATTGGAATCAGCACCAGCATTTT. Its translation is CASSLEGDWNQHQHF.

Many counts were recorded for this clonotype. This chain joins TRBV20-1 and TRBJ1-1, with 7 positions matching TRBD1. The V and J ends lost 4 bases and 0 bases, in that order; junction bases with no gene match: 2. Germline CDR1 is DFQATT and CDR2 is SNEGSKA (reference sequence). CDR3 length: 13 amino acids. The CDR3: CSATQGLNTEAFF. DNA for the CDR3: TGCAGTGCTACACAGGGGCTGAACACTGAAGCTTTCTTT.

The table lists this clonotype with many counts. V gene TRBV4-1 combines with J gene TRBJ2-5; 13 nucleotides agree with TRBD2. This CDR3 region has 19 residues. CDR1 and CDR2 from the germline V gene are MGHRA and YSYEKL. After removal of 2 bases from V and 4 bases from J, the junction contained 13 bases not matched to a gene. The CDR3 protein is CASSQRGLAGANGGETQYF. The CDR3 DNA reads TGCGCCAGCAGCCAAAGAGGACTAGCGGGGGCGAACGGCGGAGAGACCCAGTACTTC.

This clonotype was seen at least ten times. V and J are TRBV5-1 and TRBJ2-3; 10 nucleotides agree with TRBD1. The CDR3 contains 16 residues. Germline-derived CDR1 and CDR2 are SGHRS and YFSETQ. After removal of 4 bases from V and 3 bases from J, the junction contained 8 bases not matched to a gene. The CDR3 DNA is TGCGCCAGCAGCCCGGGACAGGGGACGAGGACAGATACGCAGTATTTT. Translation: CASSPGQGTRTDTQYF.

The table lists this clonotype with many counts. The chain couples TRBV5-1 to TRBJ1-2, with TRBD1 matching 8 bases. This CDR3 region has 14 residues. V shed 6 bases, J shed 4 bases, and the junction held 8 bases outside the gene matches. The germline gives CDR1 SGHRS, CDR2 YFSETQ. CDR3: CASTTDRAAYGYTF. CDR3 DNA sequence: TGCGCCAGCACCACGGACAGGGCGGCCTATGGCTACACCTTC.